This T cell receptor (beta chain) stems from a study of spatial heterogeneity in lung cancer. About the research overall: PBMC samples from follow-up, when available, were sequenced at a median of about 2 years post-resection. Beta-chain sequences were consistently detected more often than alpha-chain sequences. An average of more than ten raw reads was observed per unique TCR and UMI combination.

TCRdb itself ran the 5' RACE reads through MiXCR, one entry per CDR3 protein. The table has 51,000 or so distinct CDR3 sequences, 6.5% to 7.5% seen once. The CDR3 has 15 residues. Trimming took 6 bases from V and 5 from J; bases not matched to a gene: 7. Germline V gene lookup returns CDR1 SNHLY and CDR2 FYNNEI. Time point specified: blood at routine non-recurrence follow-up after resection. No cells were sorted before sequencing. The whole RNA sequenced was extracted from tumor, nontumor lung or frozen PBMC. The chain joins TRBV2 to TRBJ2-7; the match to TRBD2 covers 13 bases. The sequence came from a female donor with early-stage non-small cell lung cancer. The material sequenced was PBMCs, taken at follow-up. The CDR3 loop reads CASRERTSGGDEQYF. The CDR3, as DNA: TGTGCCAGCAGAGAAAGGACTAGCGGGGGAGACGAGCAGTACTTC.